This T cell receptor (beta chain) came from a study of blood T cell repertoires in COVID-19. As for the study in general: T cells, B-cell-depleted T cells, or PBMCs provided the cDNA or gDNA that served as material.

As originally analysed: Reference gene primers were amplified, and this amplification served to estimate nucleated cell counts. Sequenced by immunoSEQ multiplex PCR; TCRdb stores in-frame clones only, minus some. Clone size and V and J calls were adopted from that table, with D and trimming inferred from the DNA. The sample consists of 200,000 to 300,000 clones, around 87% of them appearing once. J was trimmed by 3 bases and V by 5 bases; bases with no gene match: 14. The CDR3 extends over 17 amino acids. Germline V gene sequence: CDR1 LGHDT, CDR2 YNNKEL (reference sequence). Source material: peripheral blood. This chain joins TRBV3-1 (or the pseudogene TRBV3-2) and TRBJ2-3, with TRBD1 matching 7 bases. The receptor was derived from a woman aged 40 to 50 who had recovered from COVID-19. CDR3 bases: TGTGCCAGCAGCTATCTAGACAGGGTTGAGAGGACAGATACGCAGTATTTT. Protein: CASSYLDRVERTDTQYF.